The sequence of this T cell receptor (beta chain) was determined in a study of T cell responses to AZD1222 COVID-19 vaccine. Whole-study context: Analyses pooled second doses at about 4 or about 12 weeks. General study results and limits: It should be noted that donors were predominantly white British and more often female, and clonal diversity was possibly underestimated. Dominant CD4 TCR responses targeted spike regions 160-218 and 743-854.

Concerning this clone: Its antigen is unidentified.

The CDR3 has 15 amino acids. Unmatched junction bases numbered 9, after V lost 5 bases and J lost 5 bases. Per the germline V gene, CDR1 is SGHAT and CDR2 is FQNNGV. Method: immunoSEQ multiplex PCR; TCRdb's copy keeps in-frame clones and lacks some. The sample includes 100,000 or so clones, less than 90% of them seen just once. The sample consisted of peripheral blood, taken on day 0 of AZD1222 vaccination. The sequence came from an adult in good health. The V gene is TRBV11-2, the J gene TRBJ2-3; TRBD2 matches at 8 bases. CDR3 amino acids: CASSPRGAGGDTQYF. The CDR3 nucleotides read TGTGCCAGCAGCCCGAGAGGGGCGGGAGGAGATACGCAGTATTTT.